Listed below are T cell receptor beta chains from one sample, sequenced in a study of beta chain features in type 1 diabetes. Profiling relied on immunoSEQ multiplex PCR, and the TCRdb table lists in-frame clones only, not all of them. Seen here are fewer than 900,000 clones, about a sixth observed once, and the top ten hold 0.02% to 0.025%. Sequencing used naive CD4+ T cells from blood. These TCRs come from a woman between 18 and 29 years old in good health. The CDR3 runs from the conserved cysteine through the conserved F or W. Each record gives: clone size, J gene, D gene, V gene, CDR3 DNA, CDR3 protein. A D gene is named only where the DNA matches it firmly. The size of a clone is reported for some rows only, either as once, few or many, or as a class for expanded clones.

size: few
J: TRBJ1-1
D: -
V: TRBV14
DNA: TGTGCCAGCAGCCAAGCAGGGACATTGAGACCTTTCTTT
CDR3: CASSQAGTLRPFF

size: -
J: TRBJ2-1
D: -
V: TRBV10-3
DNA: TGTGCCATCGGTATGAGGGGCAAGAGCTCCTACAATGAGCAGTTCTTC
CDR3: CAIGMRGKSSYNEQFF

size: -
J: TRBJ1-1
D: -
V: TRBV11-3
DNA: TGTGCCAGCAGCTTGCCCTCAATGAACACTGAAGCTTTCTTT
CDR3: CASSLPSMNTEAFF

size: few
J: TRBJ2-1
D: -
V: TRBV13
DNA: TGTGCCAGCAGCTTAGGCTGGAATGGTGTTTCCTACAATGAGCAGTTCTTC
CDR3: CASSLGWNGVSYNEQFF

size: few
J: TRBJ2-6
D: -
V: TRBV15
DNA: TGTGCCACCAGCACCCGGGACTTAAGTCGGCCTGGGGCCAACGTCCTGACTTTC
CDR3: CATSTRDLSRPGANVLTF

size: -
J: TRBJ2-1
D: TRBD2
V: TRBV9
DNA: TGTGCCAGCAGCGTTCCCGGGACTAGCGGGAGCAATGAGCAGTTCTTC
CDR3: CASSVPGTSGSNEQFF

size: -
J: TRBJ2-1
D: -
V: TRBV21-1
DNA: TGTGCCAGCAGCCTCCGGATCGCGCCTGGGGATGAGCAGTTCTTC
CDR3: CASSLRIAPGDEQFF

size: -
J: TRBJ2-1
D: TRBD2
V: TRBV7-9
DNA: TGTGCCAGCAGCTTAGCGGGACTAGCGGGGCTCTCCTACAATGAGCAGTTCTTC
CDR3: CASSLAGLAGLSYNEQFF

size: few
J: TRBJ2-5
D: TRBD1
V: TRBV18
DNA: TGTGCCAGCTCACCACCGGGACAGGGTGGAGAGACCCAGTACTTC
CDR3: CASSPPGQGGETQYF

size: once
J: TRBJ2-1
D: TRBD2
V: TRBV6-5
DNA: TGTGCCAGCAGACTAGCGGGGAGCTCCTACAATGAGCAGTTCTTC
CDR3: CASRLAGSSYNEQFF

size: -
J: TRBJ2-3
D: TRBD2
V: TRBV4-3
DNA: TGCGCCAGCAGCCAAGGCGGGGCGGGAGTGGTATGGGATACGCAGTATTTT
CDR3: CASSQGGAGVVWDTQYF

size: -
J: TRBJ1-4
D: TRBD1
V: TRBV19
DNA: TGTGCCAGTAGTGTGTCCCGGGACAGGGTTCAGGGCGAAAAACTGTTTTTT
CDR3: CASSVSRDRVQGEKLFF

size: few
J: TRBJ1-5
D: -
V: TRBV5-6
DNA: TGTGCCAGCAGCTTGGGCGGGGTTTTCGGTCAGCCCCAGCATTTT
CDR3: CASSLGGVFGQPQHF

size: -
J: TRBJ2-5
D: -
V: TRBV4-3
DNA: TGCGCCAGCAGCCGCACGAAATCGGGGGCCTTTGAGACCCAGTACTTC
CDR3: CASSRTKSGAFETQYF

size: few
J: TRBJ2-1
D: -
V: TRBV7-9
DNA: TGTGCCAGCTTCGTGGAGGGAGCGGCGAATGAGCAGTTCTTC
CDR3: CASFVEGAANEQFF

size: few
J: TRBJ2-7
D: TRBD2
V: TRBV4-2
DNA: TGTGCCAGCAGCCTAGGGACTAGCGGATACGAGCAGTACTTC
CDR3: CASSLGTSGYEQYF

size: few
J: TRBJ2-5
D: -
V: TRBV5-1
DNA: TGCGCCAGCAGCTTGTTTGCTGGGGAGACCCAGTACTTC
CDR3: CASSLFAGETQYF

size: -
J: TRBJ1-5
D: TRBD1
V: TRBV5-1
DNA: TGCGCCAGCAGCTTGGAAGGCGGACAGGGGGTATCGCCCCAGCATTTT
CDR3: CASSLEGGQGVSPQHF

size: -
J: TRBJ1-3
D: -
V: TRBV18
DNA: TGTGCCAGCTCACCACAGGGAGTCGAGGGAAACACCATATATTTT
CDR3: CASSPQGVEGNTIYF

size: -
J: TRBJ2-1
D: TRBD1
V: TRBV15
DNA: TGTGCCACCAGCAGAGGACAGGGGCTCGATGAGCAGTTCTTC
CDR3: CATSRGQGLDEQFF

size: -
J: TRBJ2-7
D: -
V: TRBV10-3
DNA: TGTGCCATTGCCTCGTGGGCCTACGAGCAGTACTTC
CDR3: CAIASWAYEQYF

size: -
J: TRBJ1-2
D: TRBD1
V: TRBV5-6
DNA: TGTGCCAGCAGCTTATTGGTAGGGGGCCGGGGCTACACCTTC
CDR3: CASSLLVGGRGYTF

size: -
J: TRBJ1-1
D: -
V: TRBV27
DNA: TGTGCCAGCGGACGAACAGGGCAACTGAACACTGAAGCTTTCTTT
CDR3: CASGRTGQLNTEAFF

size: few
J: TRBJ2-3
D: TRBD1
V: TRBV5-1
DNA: TGCGCCAGCAGCTTGCAGGGGGCGAAGTCAGATACGCAGTATTTT
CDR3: CASSLQGAKSDTQYF

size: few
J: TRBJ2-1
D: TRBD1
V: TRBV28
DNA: TGTGCCAGCAGTTCTCCTGGACAGGCTAGTCGTGTTGATGAGCAGTTCTTC
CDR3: CASSSPGQASRVDEQFF

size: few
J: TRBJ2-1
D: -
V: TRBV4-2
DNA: TGTGCCAGCAGCCAAAGCGTAGGAGATTATGAGCAGTTCTTC
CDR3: CASSQSVGDYEQFF